This T cell receptor beta chain was identified during a study of OX40 agonist ivuxolimab in advanced cancers. As for the study in general: Three partial responders included one hepatocellular carcinoma patient and two cutaneous melanoma patients.

This clone was observed once. The antigen remains undetermined. The germline V gene has CDR1 SQVTM and CDR2 ANQGSEA. This CDR3 comprises 14 residues. The germline V and J ends were trimmed by 3 bases and 5 bases, with 14 bases remaining between them. Some clones are missing from TCRdb's copy, which holds only in-frame ones; the method was immunoSEQ multiplex PCR. The profile covers 25,000 to 35,000 clones, with roughly 90% appearing a single time and nearly 15% taken by the ten largest. General observations from the study: Fewer expanded clones were found on average in CD4+ than in CD8+ T cells. Not determined was the antigen specificity of the expanded peripheral T cells.

This chain links TRBV29-1 with TRBJ2-1; D is perhaps TRBD2 (6 bases). This TCR came from an adult with an advanced solid tumor such as melanoma, head and neck, liver or kidney cancer. The material was CD4+ or CD8+ T cells sorted from blood, obtained in a trial of the OX40 agonist ivuxolimab. The DNA for the CDR3 is TGCAGCGTTGAGGAGAACGGGAGCCACAATGAGCAGTTCTTC. Amino acids: CSVEENGSHNEQFF.